The clone carrying this T cell receptor (beta chain) was recorded a few times. The antigen is not known. This sample stems from a study of graft-versus-host responses after intestinal transplantation. The overall study: After anti-thymocyte globulin induction, recipients took tacrolimus and steroids for two to three years.

The repertoire was sequenced with immunoSEQ multiplex PCR; TCRdb's copy has only in-frame clones and lacks some. The data show about 71,000 clones, roughly 94% seen once. Study-wide results and limits: Patients with graft-donor T cell macrochimerism had high graft-versus-host to host-versus-graft clonal ratios in allografts.

The germline V gene encodes CDR1 SGHVS and CDR2 FQNEAQ. The CDR3 is 13 amino acids. V was clipped by 0 bases and J by 6 bases, with 6 bases between them. This clonotype originated in a human donor who received an intestinal transplant. The sample was unstimulated CD8+ T cells sorted from spleen or lymph node cells, taken before intestinal transplant. The rearrangement links TRBV7-8 to TRBJ1-5; a possible D gene is TRBD1 (5 bases). The CDR3 sequence is CASSLAGRQPQHF. DNA of the CDR3: TGTGCCAGCAGCTTAGCGGGGCGTCAGCCCCAGCATTTT.